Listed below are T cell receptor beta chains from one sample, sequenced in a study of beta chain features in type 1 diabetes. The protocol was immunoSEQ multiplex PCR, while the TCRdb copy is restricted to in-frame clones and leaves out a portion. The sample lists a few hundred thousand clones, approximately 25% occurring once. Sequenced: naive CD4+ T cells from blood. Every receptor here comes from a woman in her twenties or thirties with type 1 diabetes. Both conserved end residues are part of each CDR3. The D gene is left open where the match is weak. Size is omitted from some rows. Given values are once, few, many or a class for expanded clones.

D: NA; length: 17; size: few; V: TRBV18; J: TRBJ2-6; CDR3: CASSPISGKSGANVLTF; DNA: TGTGCCAGCTCACCGATATCGGGGAAGAGTGGGGCCAACGTCCTGACTTTC
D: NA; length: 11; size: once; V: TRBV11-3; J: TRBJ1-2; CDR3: CASSSPGGYTF; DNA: TGTGCCAGCAGCTCACCCGGGGGCTACACCTTC
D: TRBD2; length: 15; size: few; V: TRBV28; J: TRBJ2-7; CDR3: CASTSPGGVLVEQYF; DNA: TGTGCCAGCACATCACCGGGGGGGGTGTTGGTCGAGCAGTACTTC
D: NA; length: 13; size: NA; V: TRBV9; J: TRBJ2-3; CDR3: CASSLASTDTQYF; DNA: TGTGCCAGCAGCCTGGCTAGCACAGATACGCAGTATTTT
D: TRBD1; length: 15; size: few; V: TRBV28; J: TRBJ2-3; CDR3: CASSNIQGATDTQYF; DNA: TGTGCCAGCAGCAACATCCAGGGGGCAACAGATACGCAGTATTTT
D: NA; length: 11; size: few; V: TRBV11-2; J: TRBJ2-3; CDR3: CASSLQDTQYF; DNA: TGTGCCAGCAGCTTACAAGATACGCAGTATTTT
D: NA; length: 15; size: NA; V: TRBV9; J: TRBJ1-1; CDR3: CASSVDSTLNTEAFF; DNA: TGTGCCAGCAGCGTGGACAGTACCTTGAACACTGAAGCTTTCTTT
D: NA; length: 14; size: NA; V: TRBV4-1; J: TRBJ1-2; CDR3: CASSQDRTNYGYTF; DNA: TGCGCCAGCAGCCAAGACAGAACGAACTATGGCTACACCTTC
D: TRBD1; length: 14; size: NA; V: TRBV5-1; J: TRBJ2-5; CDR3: CASSYRDRAETQYF; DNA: TGCGCCAGCAGCTACCGAGACAGGGCAGAGACCCAGTACTTC
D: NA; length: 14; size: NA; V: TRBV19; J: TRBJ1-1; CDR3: CASSIDRTRGEAFF; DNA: TGTGCCAGTAGTATAGATCGTACTCGAGGTGAAGCTTTCTTT
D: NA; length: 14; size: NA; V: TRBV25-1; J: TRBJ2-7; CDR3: CASSTGIEPYEQYF; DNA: TGTGCCAGCAGTACAGGGATTGAGCCCTACGAGCAGTACTTC
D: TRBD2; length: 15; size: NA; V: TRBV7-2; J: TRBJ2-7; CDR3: CASRPRLAGQVEQYF; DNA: TGTGCCAGCAGACCTAGACTAGCGGGACAGGTCGAGCAGTACTTC
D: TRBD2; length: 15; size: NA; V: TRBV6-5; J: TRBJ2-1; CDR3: CASSYYGRANNEQFF; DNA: TGTGCCAGCAGTTACTACGGGAGGGCCAACAATGAGCAGTTCTTC
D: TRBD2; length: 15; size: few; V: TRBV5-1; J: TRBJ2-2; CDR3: CASRIAGEVGGELFF; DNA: TGCGCCAGCAGAATAGCGGGAGAGGTCGGCGGGGAGCTGTTTTTT
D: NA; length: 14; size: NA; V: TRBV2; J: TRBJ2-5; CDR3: CASSAFNTQETQYF; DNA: TGTGCCAGCAGTGCATTTAACACCCAAGAGACCCAGTACTTC
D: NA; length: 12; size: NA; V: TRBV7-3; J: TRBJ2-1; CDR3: CASSAGLGEQFF; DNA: TGTGCCAGCAGCGCGGGTCTAGGTGAGCAGTTCTTC
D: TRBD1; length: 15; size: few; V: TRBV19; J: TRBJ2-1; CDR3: CASSIPGTGINEQFF; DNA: TGTGCCAGTAGTATCCCGGGGACAGGAATCAATGAGCAGTTCTTC
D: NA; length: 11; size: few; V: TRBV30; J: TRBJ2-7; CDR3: CAWSNPVEQYF; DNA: TGTGCCTGGAGTAATCCGGTCGAGCAGTACTTC
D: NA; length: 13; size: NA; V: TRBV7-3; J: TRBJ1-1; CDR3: CASSLASHTEAFF; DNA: TGTGCCAGCAGCTTAGCGTCTCACACTGAAGCTTTCTTT
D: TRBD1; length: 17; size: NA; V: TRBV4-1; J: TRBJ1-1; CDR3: CASSPVPGQGRNTEAFF; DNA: TGCGCCAGCAGCCCGGTCCCGGGACAGGGCCGAAACACTGAAGCTTTCTTT
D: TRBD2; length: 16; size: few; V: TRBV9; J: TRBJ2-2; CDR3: CASSVVSSGSAGELFF; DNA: TGTGCCAGCAGCGTAGTCTCTAGCGGGAGTGCCGGGGAGCTGTTTTTT
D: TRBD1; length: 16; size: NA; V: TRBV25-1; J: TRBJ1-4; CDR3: CASSEGQLSHNEKLFF; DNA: TGTGCCAGCAGTGAGGGACAGCTGAGCCATAATGAAAAACTGTTTTTT